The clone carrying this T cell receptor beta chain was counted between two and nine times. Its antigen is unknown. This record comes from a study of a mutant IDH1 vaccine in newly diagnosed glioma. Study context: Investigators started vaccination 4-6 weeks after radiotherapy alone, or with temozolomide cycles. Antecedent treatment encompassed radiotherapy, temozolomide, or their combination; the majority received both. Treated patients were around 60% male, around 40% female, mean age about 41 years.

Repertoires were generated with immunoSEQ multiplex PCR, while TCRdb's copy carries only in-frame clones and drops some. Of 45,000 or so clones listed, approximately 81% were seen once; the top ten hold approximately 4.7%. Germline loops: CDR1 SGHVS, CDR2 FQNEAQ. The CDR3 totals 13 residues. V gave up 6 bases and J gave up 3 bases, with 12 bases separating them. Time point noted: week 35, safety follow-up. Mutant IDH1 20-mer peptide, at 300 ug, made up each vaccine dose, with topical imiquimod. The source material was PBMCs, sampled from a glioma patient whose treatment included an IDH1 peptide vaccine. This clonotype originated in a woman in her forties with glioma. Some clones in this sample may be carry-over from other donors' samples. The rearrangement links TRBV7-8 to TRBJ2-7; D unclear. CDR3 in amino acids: CASRPRWGYEQYF. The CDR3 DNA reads TGTGCCAGCAGACCCCGCTGGGGCTACGAGCAGTACTTC.